This T cell receptor (beta chain) comes out of a study of cytomegalovirus exposure and HLA in healthy donors (dated by TCRdb to 2016 to 2017). Background on the whole study: In an earlier analysis of around 540 of the donors, 250 to 300 Gb of sequence data and some 120 million unique TCR beta sequences from 150 million to 200 million T cells were reported. Roughly 300 gigabases of sequencing data and approximately 84 million unique TCR sequences were included in an early release covering 550 to 650 HLA-typed donors. Of the roughly 430 genotyped donors, approximately 83% fell in the genetic ancestry cluster associated with self-reported Caucasian donors. The study aimed to test whether cataloging public T cell receptors could reveal signatures of past pathogen exposure. The T cell repertoires of several hundred subjects were profiled by immunosequencing and related to cytomegalovirus serostatus. In addition to the first cohort of roughly 670 subjects, a separate validation cohort of some 120 different subjects was used. To predict cytomegalovirus infection status, the study brought together high-throughput TCR immunosequencing, statistical association of individual TCRs with disease status, and machine learning. A later analysis re-analyzed previously published TCR beta repertoires from 600 to 850 donors and added high-resolution HLA genotyping to study TCR occurrence patterns. Rather than drawing on any new phenotypic data, the later analysis identified candidate immune exposures from TCR beta sequences and the way those sequences occurred across donors. To decide whether each TCR beta V gene segment behaved as functional or pseudogenic, an earlier analysis of 587 of the donors relied on high-throughput TCR beta sequencing. Donor age, sex, ethnicity and CMV serostatus were compiled alongside the repertoire data. A later genetic analysis took genome-wide SNP genotypes for about 55% of the 666 donors and used that subset as a discovery cohort. All discovery cohort repertoires had been generated on a single sequencing platform. HLA typing included class I and class II loci at four-digit resolution. The number of typed donors differed by locus: 629-630 for A, B, C, DRB1 and DQB1; 500 to 550 for DQA1; around 610 for DPA1; and about 450 for DPB1. Several DR-DQ haplotypes were handled as single units for association and clustering because linkage in the cohort was strong. Among 398 genotyped donors of the cohort, an average of about 240,000 unique TCR beta nucleotide sequences were sequenced per donor, roughly 18% of them non-productive. General findings and caveats noted by the study authors: Broadly in line with IMGT annotations, most TCR beta V segments showed up in productive rearrangements about 87% or about 30% of the time in an earlier analysis of 450 to 750 of the donors. A few of the identified cytomegalovirus-associated TCR beta chains were confirmed in vitro to be specific for cytomegalovirus antigens. Sequencing depth was assumed to be roughly uniform across donors in the presence/absence analyses, though that assumption may not hold. A cluster of highly shared sequence variants was judged likely to be a technical artifact of the sequencing pipeline. In a later analysis, TCR association rates were found to vary across HLA loci, with the most associated TCRs seen for DRB1 alleles and the fewest for HLA-C alleles. Strong co-occurrence of HLA alleles, especially DR and DQ, made assigning TCR associations to individual alleles difficult. Because counts were too low, around 18 rarely observed V segments, including chromosome 9 orphons, were left out of the earlier analysis of about 500 of the donors. In a later analysis, 15,000 to 20,000 TCR beta sequences were associated with specific HLA alleles at a false discovery rate of 0.05. A further reported finding was that TCR beta sequences accurately predicted the HLA-A and HLA-B alleles for most subjects in the first cohort. Some IMGT-functional V segments, including TRBV6-2 and TRBV6-3, could not be distinguished by the 87-base-pair reads and were therefore excluded. The study gave a list of 150 to 200 TCR beta chains associated with cytomegalovirus. Because some donors lacked HLA typing at each locus, the association tests relied only on the typed subset. In a later genetic analysis, fewer N-insertions in productive TCRs were reported among donors in an Asian-associated ancestry cluster than the approximately 710-donor mean. Compared with equally common non-associated chains, HLA-associated TCR beta chains in a later analysis were more clonally expanded and had lower generation probabilities. The only immune exposure information available for the cohort was CMV serostatus. Most TCR sequences were seen in very few donors, while some public TCRs were found in many individuals. The authors suggested that the approach could potentially be extended to other disease states and immunological phenotypes. V-gene and J-gene trimming of TCR beta chains was associated with a missense DCLRE1C variant in a later genetic analysis, and the association was replicated in an independent cohort. Only TCR beta chains were sequenced in this cohort, and the absence of alpha or paired-chain data limited detectable features. The classifier was reported to diagnose cytomegalovirus status with high specificity and sensitivity in both the original and validation cohorts. Several of the top co-occurrence clusters appeared to be linked to parvovirus B19, influenza, CMV and Epstein-Barr virus, according to a later analysis. Linkage disequilibrium might explain the correlated functional status among segregating V segments, but an unknown experimental factor could not be ruled out. A later analysis found that most CMV-associated TCR beta chains appeared HLA-restricted, with HLA associations seemingly driven largely by CMV exposure.

The library was obtained by the immunoSEQ multiplex PCR assay. For the multiplex PCR, a mixture combining 60 forward primers for TCR Vbeta segments and 13 reverse primers for TCR Jbeta segments was used. The CDR3 region of rearranged TCR beta genes was amplified from genomic DNA with a multiplex PCR assay. The amplified TCR beta libraries were sequenced on the Illumina HiSeq System as 87-base-pair reads. Processing in the source paper ran as follows. Across the 600 to 700 repertoires, a later analysis counted tens of millions of unique TCR beta chains, around 11 million of which were shared by at least two donors. To remove PCR and sequencing errors, raw reads were error-corrected and collapsed into unique sequences using a nearest-neighbor algorithm that merged closely related sequences. V, D and J gene segments were assigned by aligning CDR3 sequences to IMGT reference sequences. Each retained sequence needed at least a six-nucleotide match to both a V gene segment and a J gene segment. Rearrangements were classified as productive when the CDR3 lacked stop codons and remained in frame with V and J, and all other rearrangements were classified as non-productive. CDR3 was defined according to IMGT convention as the region running from the second conserved V-encoded cysteine to the conserved J-encoded phenylalanine. In an earlier analysis of 500 to 650 of the donors, sequences lacking an unambiguous match to a single V gene segment were excluded. In an earlier analysis of 500 to 750 of the donors, V segments were called functional above 56.7% productive rearrangements and were called segregating when the between-donor standard deviation exceeded 5%. To diagnose cytomegalovirus status from the catalog of TCR beta chain sequences, a statistical classification framework was built. In a later analysis, TCR nucleotide sequences were compared against IMGT/GENE-DB human TR gene sequences so that V and J genes could be assigned. In a later analysis, CDR3 sequences and most-parsimonious VDJ recombination scenarios were assigned using the TCRdist pipeline. In a later analysis, each TCR beta chain was defined by its CDR3 amino acid sequence together with its V-gene family, and reads lacking a unique V-gene family were excluded. As a way to deal with suspected cross-contamination and a sequencing artifact, a later analysis dropped approximately 590 nucleotide sequences that were highly shared and had low generation probability. For each public chain, a later analysis derived a clonal expansion index from normalized ranks of inferred template counts within each repertoire. A later analysis computed generation probabilities with a VDJ recombination model fitted to out-of-frame rearrangements, and checked the results against IGoR. Hypergeometric tests were used in a later analysis to score TCR-TCR, TCR-HLA and TCR-CMV co-occurrence, with a repertoire-size bias correction applied to the TCR pairs. A later analysis estimated false discovery rates by permuting HLA or CMV assignments 20 times. In a later analysis, co-occurring TCRs were grouped with DBSCAN, and TCRdist sequence similarity was added when clustering was performed within HLA-allele-positive subsets. Repertoires with fewer than 30,000 or more than 120,000 public chains were left out of co-occurrence clustering, as were about 5 repertoires with anomalous nucleotide sharing. TCRdb stores this immuneACCESS table with in-frame sequences only. Part of the clones is absent; in the studies checked, under half of the shortfall reflects unresolved V genes, and no reason is known for the rest. The V and J calls and clone size are taken from that table; D and trimming were inferred from the DNA. The sample profile shows about 150,000 clones; around 67% of them were found once. Jointly, the top ten make up 1.6% of the sample.

Details on this clone: The specificity of this receptor is unknown. Base quality data are lacking; no much larger clone is found one base away.

The CDR3 has 14 amino acids, counting the end cysteine and phenylalanine. Only CDR3 DNA remains: 42 bases, in frame from the first base. V is pared back by 5 bases and J by 4 bases, with 11 bases lying between the germline termini. From a lookup of the germline V gene, CDR1 and CDR2 are SGHVS and FNYEAQ. The cohort consisted of some 730 healthy bone marrow donors. At the time of sampling, every cohort member was nominally healthy, though immune exposures that went unrecorded were likely present. The donor was CMV seronegative and was included in the group of a few hundred seronegative cohort members. A peripheral blood sample was collected from each donor, and TCR beta sequencing was performed on peripheral blood mononuclear cells. The Qiagen DNeasy Blood Extraction Kit was used to extract genomic DNA from the blood cell samples.

The sample was PBMCs. Recombination linked TRBV7-6 to TRBJ1-4; no D gene can be assigned with confidence. The TCR was taken from a woman aged 18-29 years in good health and CMV-seronegative. The encoded CDR3 is CASSRGGINEKLFF. The sequence in DNA is TGTGCCAGCAGCCGAGGTGGTATTAATGAAAAACTGTTTTTT. The full variable domain, with segments outside the CDR3 supplied by the reference TRBV7-6 and TRBJ1-4 proteins, appears as GAGVSQSPRYKVTKRGQDVALRCDPISGHVSLYWYRQALGQGPEFLTYFNYEAQQDKSGLPNDRFSAERPEGSISTLTIQRTEQRDSAMYRCASSRGGINEKLFFGSGTQLSVL.